The 32 T cell receptor beta chains listed next were all sequenced from one sample in a study of T cells in tuberculosis. Time point noted: new active TB diagnosis, blood taken before or within 7 days of starting treatment. TCRdb keeps only in-frame clones here, not all; method: immunoSEQ multiplex PCR. The sample has 20,000 to 25,000 clones; roughly 84% are singletons. This specimen was PBMCs, taken at tuberculosis diagnosis. The source is an adult with tuberculosis.

The V call is TRBV19, the J call TRBJ1-1, with D unresolved. Germline V lookup: CDR1 LNHDA, CDR2 SQIVND (reference sequence). The CDR3 has 12 residues. V gave up 7 bases and J gave up 5 bases, with 11 bases separating them. DNA of the CDR3: TGTGCCAGTACCGGGGTGAGGACTGAAGCTTTCTTT. Translated: CASTGVRTEAFF.

This clone was detected only once. The chain is built from TRBV19 and TRBJ1-1, with a weak D call TRBD1 (6 bases). The CDR3 has 14 residues. V was clipped by 5 bases and J by 4 bases, with 14 bases between them. The V gene's germline CDR1 is LNHDA and CDR2 SQIVND (reference sequence). The CDR3 DNA follows: TGTGCCAGTAGTTTACAGGGCGATGTCACTGAAGCTTTCTTT. Amino acid sequence: CASSLQGDVTEAFF.

This clone occurred once. The chain uses TRBV14 and TRBJ1-1; 7 positions match TRBD1. CDR1 and CDR2 (germline): SGHDN, FVKESK. The length of the CDR3 is 15 residues. Trimming at V came to 5 bases and at J to 4 bases, leaving 10 bases not matched to a gene. The DNA for the CDR3 is TGTGCCAGCAGCTACGACACAGGGGTGGGCACTGAAGCTTTCTTT. Protein sequence: CASSYDTGVGTEAFF.

This clone is medium-sized. J is TRBJ1-2 and V is TRBV9; 10 nucleotides match TRBD1. CDR3 size: 17 residues. Germline values: CDR1 SGDLS, CDR2 YYNGEE. Trimming removed 4 bases from V and 5 bases from J; junction bases left unmatched: 14. The CDR3 protein is CASSSDGTGVGRYGYTF. The CDR3 bases are TGTGCCAGCAGCTCAGACGGGACAGGGGTTGGTCGGTATGGCTACACCTTC.

The chain employs TRBV2 and TRBJ2-2; TRBD2 matches 8 bases. This CDR3 contains 14 residues. CDR1 SNHLY and CDR2 FYNNEI come from the germline V gene. V trimming: 8 bases; J trimming: 5 bases; junction bases outside the gene matches: 7. This chain's CDR3 is CASCERGITGELFF. For the CDR3, the DNA is TGTGCCAGCTGCGAGCGGGGGATAACCGGGGAGCTGTTTTTT.

The chain's CDR3 is CASSPGQGYYGYTF. CDR3 nucleotide sequence: TGTGCCAGCTCACCCGGACAGGGATACTATGGCTACACCTTC. The rearrangement uses TRBV18 and TRBJ1-2; 8 bases agree with TRBD1. V trimming: 3 bases; J trimming: 3 bases; junction bases outside the gene matches: 3. Germline-derived CDR1 and CDR2 are KGHSH and LQKENI. The CDR3 length is 14 residues.

This clone was detected only a few times. This rearrangement joins TRBV7-2 to TRBJ1-2; D possibly corresponds to TRBD1 (5 bases). The CDR3 loop spans 18 amino acids. V shed 1 base and J shed 8 bases, with 26 bases lying between them. CDR1 and CDR2 from the germline V gene are SGHTA and FQGNSA. The CDR3 region has the DNA TGTGCCAGCAGCTTAGACCGGAATCTGATACCCTCGCGGGGCGGCTACACCTTC. Translation: CASSLDRNLIPSRGGYTF.

The chain is built from TRBV7-8 and TRBJ2-5; 11 nucleotides line up with TRBD2. Germline CDR1 is SGHVS and CDR2 is FQNEAQ. This CDR3 region has 15 residues. V was pared by 3 bases and J by 7 bases, with 7 bases of the junction left unmatched. The CDR3 region has the DNA TGTGCCAGCAGCTTGACTAGCGGGGCCTTAGGGACCCAGTACTTC. Translated, it gives CASSLTSGALGTQYF.

By its share, this clone is medium-sized. V gene TRBV19 combines with J gene TRBJ1-2; D is possibly TRBD1 (6 bases). V lost 6 bases, J lost 4 bases, and 12 bases lay in between. CDR1 LNHDA and CDR2 SQIVND come from the germline V gene (reference sequence). CDR3 length: 13 residues. The chain's CDR3 is CASSLQGPYGYTF. The CDR3 DNA reads as TGTGCCAGTAGCCTCCAGGGGCCCTATGGCTACACCTTC.

By share, this clone counts as medium-sized. The V and J genes are TRBV30 and TRBJ1-6; 10 bases fit TRBD1. Trimming at V came to 0 bases and at J to 7 bases, leaving 0 bases not matched to a gene. This CDR3 has 14 residues. CDR1 and CDR2 (germline): GTSNPN, SVGIG (reference sequence). The CDR3 is CAWSVGQGNSPLHF. For the CDR3, the DNA is TGTGCCTGGAGTGTGGGACAGGGGAATTCACCCCTCCACTTT.

The chain recombines TRBV6-1 with TRBJ1-2; D is ambiguous. The CDR3 is made up of 14 amino acids. The V gene lost 6 bases and the J gene lost 4 bases, with 15 bases spanning the gap. Germline V lookup: CDR1 MNHNS, CDR2 SASEGT. The CDR3 region has the DNA TGTGCCAGCAGGTACCCTAGGCCCGTCTATGGCTACACCTTC. Protein: CASRYPRPVYGYTF.

The chain couples TRBV27 to TRBJ2-6; TRBD2 is a possible D gene (6 bases). Trimming pared 0 bases from V and 4 bases from J, leaving 16 bases between. This CDR3 has 18 amino acids. Germline V lookup: CDR1 MNHEY, CDR2 SMNVEV (reference sequence). The CDR3 DNA sequence: TGTGCCAGCAGTTTATCTCCAGGGAGAGGGAGGGGGGCCAACGTCCTGACTTTC. Protein sequence: CASSLSPGRGRGANVLTF. Full variable domain (missing parts from reference TRBV27 and TRBJ2-6): EAQVTQNPRYLITVTGKKLTVTCSQNMNHEYMSWYRQDPGLGLRQIYYSMNVEVTDKGDVPEGYKVSRKEKRNFPLILESPSPNQTSLYFCASSLSPGRGRGANVLTFGAGSRLTVL.

This clone was detected only a few times. V gene TRBV12-5 combines with J gene TRBJ2-3; 10 bases line up with TRBD1. J was trimmed by 2 bases and V by 0 bases; bases with no gene match: 5. This CDR3 is built from 17 residues. Germline V gene sequence: CDR1 LGHNT, CDR2 FRNRAP. The CDR3 here is CASGLVLGQGVTDTQYF. Here the CDR3 DNA reads TGTGCTAGTGGTTTGGTATTAGGACAGGGGGTCACAGATACGCAGTATTTT.

The gene calls are TRBV16 and TRBJ2-7, with D possibly matching TRBD1 (6 bases). V shed 0 bases and J shed 3 bases, with 9 bases lying between them. Per germline, CDR1 KGHSY and CDR2 FQNENV. The CDR3 is made up of 14 amino acids. CDR3 loop: CASSQSQGYYEQYF. Written as DNA, the CDR3 is TGTGCCAGCAGCCAATCACAGGGCTACTACGAGCAGTACTTC.

This clone was detected a few times. The chain has TRBV5-1 and TRBJ2-2, with D possibly TRBD2 on 5 matching bases. Germline lookup yields CDR1 SGHRS and CDR2 YFSETQ. The CDR3 is 16 amino acids. The ends were cut back, 1 base at V and 4 bases at J, with 14 bases in the middle. The CDR3, as DNA: TGCGCCAGCAGCTTGATGGGGTCGCGGGCCACCGGGGAGCTGTTTTTT. Its protein product is CASSLMGSRATGELFF.

The chain employs TRBV29-1 and TRBJ1-2; tentatively, D is TRBD1 (5 bases). This CDR3 has 11 residues. The germline V gene encodes CDR1 SQVTM and CDR2 ANQGSEA. Trimming cost V 7 bases and J 6 bases, with 12 bases left between them. The CDR3 reads CSAISGNGYTF. The DNA of the CDR3 is TGCAGCGCGATCTCAGGGAATGGCTACACCTTC. Complete variable domain (other parts from reference TRBV29-1 and TRBJ1-2): SAVISQKPSRDICQRGTSLTIQCQVDSQVTMMFWYRQQPGQSLTLIATANQGSEATYESGFVIDKFPISRPNLTFSTLTVSNMSPEDSSIYLCSAISGNGYTFGSGTRLTVV.

This rearrangement joins TRBV5-1 to TRBJ1-3; TRBD1 might be the D (6 bases). V was trimmed by 7 bases and J by 1 base, leaving 21 bases between them. Germline V gene lookup returns CDR1 SGHRS and CDR2 YFSETQ. The length of the CDR3 is 17 residues. The CDR3 reads CASARSQQGASGNTIYF. CDR3 sequence (DNA): TGCGCCAGCGCCCGATCCCAACAGGGTGCATCTGGAAACACCATATATTTT.

The rearrangement joins TRBV7-8 to TRBJ2-7; 7 nucleotides agree with TRBD1. This CDR3 comprises 14 residues. Germline CDR1 and CDR2: SGHVS and FQNEAQ. V lost 4 bases, J lost 1 base, and 4 bases stayed unmatched. The CDR3 protein is CASSSRDSSYEQYF. The CDR3 DNA reads as TGTGCCAGCAGCTCCCGGGACAGTTCCTACGAGCAGTACTTC.

V is TRBV7-5 and J is TRBJ2-7; TRBD2 reflects the table's D call only, with no check against the DNA. TRBV7-5 is designated a pseudogene. This CDR3 is built from 16 residues. The CDR3 coding sequence is TGTGTCAGAAGCTTAGATGGACCACTAGGCTCCTACGAGCAGTACTTC. Translating gives CVRSLDGPLGSYEQYF.

CDR3 region: CASSQAQFNYGYTF. In nucleotides, the CDR3 is TGCGCCAGCAGCCAAGCACAATTTAACTATGGCTACACCTTC. The rearrangement joins TRBV4-3 to TRBJ1-2; no reliable D call. Per germline, CDR1 LGHNA and CDR2 YSLEER. V was cut by 1 base and J by 1 base, with 7 bases left in between. This CDR3 region has 14 residues.

The CDR3, as DNA: TGTGCCAGCAGCCCCCCTAGCGGACCCTACGAGCAGTACTTC. The encoded protein is CASSPPSGPYEQYF. V usage is TRBV7-8 and J usage is TRBJ2-7; TRBD2 agrees at 7 bases. The germline gives CDR1 SGHVS, CDR2 FQNEAQ. V was pared by 5 bases and J by 2 bases, with 6 bases of the junction left unmatched. This CDR3 is built from 14 residues.

The rearrangement joins TRBV10-1 to TRBJ1-1; 9 bases match TRBD1. Per the germline V gene, CDR1 is WNHNN and CDR2 is SYGVQD (reference sequence). V was clipped by 2 bases and J by 6 bases; unmatched bases: 7. There are 15 residues in the CDR3. CDR3 residues: CASSETGTGSSEAFF. The CDR3 DNA sequence: TGCGCCAGCAGTGAGACCGGGACAGGGAGCTCTGAAGCTTTCTTT.

This clone was counted between two and nine times. The chain recombines TRBV6-1 with TRBJ1-1; the D gene is possibly TRBD1 (5 bases). Deletions cut 7 bases from V and 1 base from J, with 16 bases between. CDR3 length equals 15 residues. Per the germline V gene, CDR1 is MNHNS and CDR2 is SASEGT. The CDR3 loop is CASKAQDTANTEAFF. CDR3 DNA: TGTGCCAGCAAAGCACAGGATACCGCGAACACTGAAGCTTTCTTT.

The chain is built from TRBV19 and TRBJ2-4, with TRBD2 identical over 9 bases. The junction had 14 bases not matched to a gene; V was cut back by 8 bases and J by 0 bases. The germline CDR1 and CDR2 sequences are LNHDA and SQIVND (reference sequence). This CDR3 is built from 18 residues. The CDR3: CASSSLRGGLIAKNIQYF. CDR3 sequence (DNA): TGTGCCAGTTCCTCCTTGCGGGGGGGACTAATAGCCAAAAACATTCAGTACTTC.

This clone has more than one count but fewer than ten. This chain uses TRBV7-9 with TRBJ1-2; the D is unclear. V was clipped by 4 bases and J by 7 bases, with 13 bases between them. CDR1 SEHNR and CDR2 FQNEAQ come from the germline V gene (reference sequence). The CDR3 contains 13 residues. DNA of the CDR3: TGTGCCAGCAGCTCGTCGCCGGTCTCTGGCTACACCTTC. Its translation: CASSSSPVSGYTF. The complete variable domain, with remaining parts taken from reference TRBV7-9 and TRBJ1-2, reads DTGVSQNPRHKITKRGQNVTFRCDPISEHNRLYWYRQTLGQGPEFLTYFQNEAQLEKSRLLSDRFSAERPKGSFSTLEIQRTEQGDSAMYLCASSSSPVSGYTFGSGTRLTVV.

The gene calls are TRBV5-6 and TRBJ1-4; 12 positions agree with TRBD1. V was pared by 3 bases and J by 6 bases, with 9 bases of the junction left unmatched. Germline V lookup: CDR1 SGHDT, CDR2 YYEEEE. There are 17 residues in the CDR3. The CDR3 region is CASSSPGQGARDEKLFF. Written as DNA, the CDR3 is TGTGCCAGCAGCTCGCCGGGACAGGGGGCGCGGGATGAAAAACTGTTTTTT. Full variable domain (remainder filled in from reference TRBV5-6 and TRBJ1-4): DAGVTQSPTHLIKTRGQQVTLRCSPKSGHDTVSWYQQALGQGPQFIFQYYEEEERQRGNFPDRFSGHQFPNYSSELNVNALLLGDSALYLCASSSPGQGARDEKLFFGSGTQLSVL.

J is TRBJ1-2 and V is TRBV11-2; D uncertain. The CDR3 is 16 residues long. The ends were cut back, 1 base at V and 1 base at J, with 13 bases in the middle. In germline, CDR1 is SGHAT, CDR2 FQNNGV. The CDR3 sequence: CASSLGVAGFNYGYTF. Here the CDR3 DNA reads TGTGCCAGCAGCTTAGGCGTAGCGGGTTTTAACTATGGCTACACCTTC.

The chain carries TRBV9 and TRBJ2-5; D gene unclear. Trimming cost V 0 bases and J 5 bases, with 8 bases left between them. The CDR3 has 13 amino acids. Germline CDR1 is SGDLS and CDR2 is YYNGEE. The CDR3 DNA is TGTGCCAGCAGCGTAGCTGTTGGCGAGACCCAGTACTTC. It codes for CASSVAVGETQYF.

The rearrangement uses TRBV5-4 and TRBJ2-4; 8 bases agree with TRBD1. J lost 8 bases, V lost 3 bases, and 4 bases had no gene match. This CDR3 spans 13 amino acids. CDR1 is SGHNT, CDR2 YYREEE, per germline (reference sequence). The CDR3 region has the DNA TGTGCCAGCAGCTCACAGGGGGTGGACATTCAGTACTTC. Translated, it gives CASSSQGVDIQYF.

The chain combines TRBV5-1 with TRBJ2-3, with TRBD2 as a possible D gene (5 bases). Germline loops: CDR1 SGHRS, CDR2 YFSETQ. The CDR3 runs to 14 residues. Between the trimmed V and J ends, which lost 2 bases and 6 bases, there was a span of 13 bases. This chain's CDR3 is CASSFSAAGDTQYF. The CDR3 region has the DNA TGCGCCAGCAGCTTTAGCGCGGCCGGGGATACGCAGTATTTT.

The V call is TRBV30, the J call TRBJ1-3; TRBD1 is a possible D gene (5 bases). CDR3 length: 15 amino acids. Germline values: CDR1 GTSNPN, CDR2 SVGIG (reference sequence). The V end lost 3 bases, the J end lost 4 bases, and 16 bases lay between the germline ends. DNA of the CDR3: TGTGCCTGGAGATTAAGATTAGGGGTAGGAAACACCATATATTTT. Translation gives CAWRLRLGVGNTIYF.

The chain employs TRBV19 and TRBJ2-5; unclear D gene. The CDR3 totals 13 residues. Per germline, CDR1 LNHDA and CDR2 SQIVND (reference sequence). V was clipped by 1 base and J by 0 bases, with 3 bases between them. The CDR3 protein is CASSIGHQETQYF. CDR3 DNA: TGTGCCAGTAGTATAGGGCACCAAGAGACCCAGTACTTC.